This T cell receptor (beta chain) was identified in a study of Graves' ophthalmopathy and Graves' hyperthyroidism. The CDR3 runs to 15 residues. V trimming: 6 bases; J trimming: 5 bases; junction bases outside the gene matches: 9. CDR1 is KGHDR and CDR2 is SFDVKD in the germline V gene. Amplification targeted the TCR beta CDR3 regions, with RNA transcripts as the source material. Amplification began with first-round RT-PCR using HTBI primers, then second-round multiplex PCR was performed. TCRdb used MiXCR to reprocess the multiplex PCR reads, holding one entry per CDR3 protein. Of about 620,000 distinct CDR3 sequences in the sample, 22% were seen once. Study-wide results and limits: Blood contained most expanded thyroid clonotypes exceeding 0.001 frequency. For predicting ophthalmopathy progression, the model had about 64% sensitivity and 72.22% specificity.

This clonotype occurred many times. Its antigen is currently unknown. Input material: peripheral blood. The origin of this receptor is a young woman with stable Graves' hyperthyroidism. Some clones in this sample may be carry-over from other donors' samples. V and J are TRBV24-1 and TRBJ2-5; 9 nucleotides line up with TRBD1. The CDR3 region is CATSTGTGGGETQYF. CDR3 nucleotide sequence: TGTGCCACCAGTACCGGAACAGGGGGCGGGGAGACCCAGTACTTC.